The sequence of this TCR beta chain was determined in a study of blood T cell repertoires in COVID-19. There are a few counts of this clone. Deletions cut 1 base from V and 3 bases from J, with 12 bases between. This CDR3 contains 15 residues. From germline, CDR1 is LGHNA and CDR2 YSLEER. Clones were read by immunoSEQ multiplex PCR, and TCRdb kept only the in-frame ones, dropping some. The table has about 190,000 clones, about three quarters seen once. The chain links TRBV4-3 to TRBJ2-5; possible D gene TRBD2, 6 bases. This TCR was recovered from a woman of 80 years or more with active or convalescent COVID-19. Source material: peripheral blood. In DNA form, the CDR3 reads TGCGCCAGCAGCCAAGGCCCTAGCGCCGAAGAGACCCAGTACTTC. Protein: CASSQGPSAEETQYF.